This T cell receptor (beta chain) was sequenced during a study of Tregs in tolerant kidney transplant recipients. The nonmyeloablative bone marrow transplants came from related graft donors, with transient mixed chimerism. Unstimulated regulatory T cells (CD4+CD25+CD127-), CD4+CD25- non-regulatory cells, CD4 and CD8 cells were FACS-sorted from thawed PBMCs. The CDR3 runs 15 residues. The germline CDR1 and CDR2 sequences are MNHEY and SVGAGI. The V end lost 0 bases, the J end lost 0 bases, and 6 bases lay between the germline ends. Study-level results: Antigen-driven expansion was suggested because donor-specific Tregs expanded more than all Tregs in tolerant patients. Expanding Tregs on activated donor B cells appeared to best identify donor-specific TCRbeta clones.

Clones were read by immunoSEQ multiplex PCR, and TCRdb kept only the in-frame ones, dropping some. The sample comprises 65,000 or so clones, around 87% of which are singletons, and 3.5% to 4.5% rests with the top ten. This clone was seen once. Its target is not known. This TCR came from a human patient who received a combined kidney and bone marrow transplant. Part of the T cell pool may stem from the graft donor. The sample here was CD4+ T cells from blood (PBMCs), taken 6 months after the transplant. This chain connects TRBV6-5 to TRBJ1-5; D remains unclear. CDR3 residues: CASSYSVASNQPQHF. DNA of the CDR3: TGTGCCAGCAGTTACTCGGTGGCTAGCAATCAGCCCCAGCATTTT.